The 32 T cell receptor beta chains below come from one sample, sequenced in a study of beta chain features in type 1 diabetes (dated by TCRdb to 2017 to 2018). Receptors were amplified or captured by the immunoSEQ multiplex PCR assay. The High Capacity cDNA Reverse Transcription Kit was used to reverse transcribe all of the isolated RNA, meaning that expressed TCRB transcripts were what got sequenced. Sourced from immuneACCESS, this table was stored by TCRdb with only in-frame sequences that have V and J called. A share of the clones is absent; for the studies checked, an unresolved V gene accounts for under half, and the remainder has no known explanation. The sample contains about 130,000 clones, 7% to 10% of them found a single time. 0.68% of the sample goes to the ten largest clones. The sequencing input was central memory CD4+ T cells from blood. These receptors were collected from a man between 18 and 29 years old in good health.

The CDR3 nucleotides are TGCGCCAGCAGTAGCCCGCCGGGACACACACCCGGGGAGCTGTTTTTT. Translated, it gives CASSSPPGHTPGELFF. The V call is TRBV4-1, the J call TRBJ2-2; tentative D call: TRBD1 (6 bases). This CDR3 is built from 16 residues. Trimming took off 6 bases at V and 6 bases at J, with 20 bases between the two ends. The germline CDR1 and CDR2 sequences are MGHRA and YSYEKL.

This clone was counted a few times. V is TRBV5-1 and J is TRBJ2-2; D is uncertain. The CDR3 is made up of 11 amino acids. V was shortened by 4 bases and J by 8 bases, with 6 bases between the two germline ends. The germline gives CDR1 SGHRS, CDR2 YFSETQ. Here the CDR3 DNA reads TGCGCCAGCAGCGAGCGTGGGGAGCTGTTTTTT. This translates into CASSERGELFF. Full variable domain (missing parts from reference TRBV5-1 and TRBJ2-2): KAGVTQTPRYLIKTRGQQVTLSCSPISGHRSVSWYQQTPGQGLQFLFEYFSETQRNKGNFPGRFSGRQFSNSRSEMNVSTLELGDSALYLCASSERGELFFGEGSRLTVL.

V is TRBV7-2 and J is TRBJ2-5; tentative D call: TRBD2 (5 bases). The CDR3 totals 16 residues. Germline values: CDR1 SGHTA, CDR2 FQGNSA. V dropped 1 base and J dropped 5 bases, with 17 bases sitting between them. In DNA, the CDR3 is TGTGCCAGCAGCTTAGGGGTAGGGCGGCGGGCGGAGACCCAGTACTTC. Residues: CASSLGVGRRAETQYF.

In this sample, this clone turned up many times. J is TRBJ1-5 and V is TRBV2; TRBD1 aligns across 8 bases. CDR1 SNHLY and CDR2 FYNNEI come from the germline V gene. Trimming removed 6 bases from V and 3 bases from J; junction bases left unmatched: 7. The CDR3 spans 15 residues. The CDR3 DNA is TGTGCCAGCAGCACGGACAGGGTCTTCAATCAGCCCCAGCATTTT. Amino acids: CASSTDRVFNQPQHF.

Only a few counts were recorded for this clone. The CDR3 here is CASSLGFGQTSTDTQYF. The CDR3 coding sequence is TGTGCCAGCAGCTTAGGGTTTGGGCAGACCAGCACAGATACGCAGTATTTT. The chain carries TRBV11-2 and TRBJ2-3; D remains ambiguous. V lost 1 base and J lost 0, with 14 bases in between. The CDR3 is 17 amino acids. The germline gives CDR1 SGHAT, CDR2 FQNNGV.

This clone was detected only a few times. J is TRBJ1-6 and V is TRBV9; 11 bases are a match to TRBD1. The ends lost 4 bases at V and 9 bases at J; junction bases unmatched: 6. The V gene's germline CDR1 is SGDLS and CDR2 YYNGEE. This CDR3 comprises 15 residues. CDR3 protein: CASSLGTGGGSPLHF. Written as DNA, the CDR3 is TGTGCCAGCAGCCTCGGGACAGGGGGTGGTTCACCCCTCCACTTT.

The chain employs TRBV5-1 and TRBJ1-5; 9 positions agree with TRBD1. Trimming at V came to 2 bases and at J to 3 bases, leaving 3 bases not matched to a gene. There are 15 residues in the CDR3. CDR1 SGHRS and CDR2 YFSETQ come from the germline V gene. The CDR3 reads CASSLQGANNQPQHF. Here the CDR3 DNA reads TGCGCCAGCAGCTTACAGGGGGCAAACAATCAGCCCCAGCATTTT. Using reference TRBV5-1 and TRBJ1-5 for the parts outside the CDR3, the full variable domain is KAGVTQTPRYLIKTRGQQVTLSCSPISGHRSVSWYQQTPGQGLQFLFEYFSETQRNKGNFPGRFSGRQFSNSRSEMNVSTLELGDSALYLCASSLQGANNQPQHFGDGTRLSIL.

The rearrangement links TRBV9 to TRBJ2-1; TRBD2 agrees at 11 bases. Trimming at V came to 6 bases and at J to 9 bases, leaving 11 bases not matched to a gene. The germline CDR1 and CDR2 sequences are SGDLS and YYNGEE. The CDR3 consists of 15 residues. The CDR3 region has the DNA TGTGCCAGCAACCCGGATAGCGGGGGGGCGGGTGAGCAGTTCTTC. Protein sequence: CASNPDSGGAGEQFF.

This clone was seen only a few times. This CDR3 reads CASSPTAGAGELFF. The CDR3 DNA follows: TGTGCCAGCAGCCCGACCGCAGGGGCCGGGGAGCTGTTTTTT. This chain joins TRBV7-7 and TRBJ2-2; D is possibly TRBD1 (6 bases). V lost 5 bases and J 6 bases, leaving 13 bases between the germline ends. The germline CDR1 and CDR2 sequences are SSHAT and FNYEAQ (reference sequence). The CDR3 loop spans 14 amino acids.

CDR3 loop: CASSSQQGLHGNTIYF. Here the CDR3 DNA reads TGTGCCAGCAGCTCCCAACAGGGGCTGCATGGAAACACCATATATTTT. The rearrangement links TRBV5-4 to TRBJ1-3; TRBD1 agrees at 7 bases. Germline V gene data show CDR1 as SGHNT and CDR2 as YYREEE (reference sequence). With V trimmed by 3 bases and J by 3 bases, 9 bases remained unmatched. The CDR3 is made up of 16 amino acids. The whole variable domain, remainder taken from reference TRBV5-4 and TRBJ1-3, is ETGVTQSPTHLIKTRGQQVTLRCSSQSGHNTVSWYQQALGQGPQFIFQYYREEENGRGNFPPRFSGLQFPNYSSELNVNALELDDSALYLCASSSQQGLHGNTIYFGEGSWLTVV.

The rearrangement joins TRBV29-1 to TRBJ2-2; 8 bases align to TRBD2. Trimming at V came to 5 bases and at J to 2 bases, leaving 4 bases not matched to a gene. This CDR3 has 14 residues. Germline V gives CDR1 SQVTM, CDR2 ANQGSEA. The CDR3 region is CSVRGGLNTGELFF. The CDR3 DNA is TGCAGCGTTCGCGGGGGGTTAAACACCGGGGAGCTGTTTTTT.

The chain joins TRBV28 to TRBJ1-2; D not resolved. The length of the CDR3 is 15 residues. Germline assignment: CDR1 MDHEN and CDR2 SYDVKM. V lost 0 bases and J 6 bases, leaving 14 bases between the germline ends. CDR3 in amino acids: CASSLWTRPPDGYTF. As DNA, the CDR3 is TGTGCCAGCAGTTTATGGACTCGGCCTCCGGATGGCTACACCTTC.

CDR3 sequence (DNA): TGTGCCAGCAGCTTGTTGGACAGATTGAACACTGAAGCTTTCTTT. Amino acid sequence: CASSLLDRLNTEAFF. This sequence joins TRBV5-6 and TRBJ1-1; weak D call: TRBD1 (6 bases). The CDR3 contains 15 residues. Germline-derived CDR1 and CDR2 are SGHDT and YYEEEE. Trimming stripped 1 base from V and 0 bases from J, with 10 bases between.

This clone was detected a few times. This sequence joins TRBV7-2 and TRBJ2-5; 7 bases are a match to TRBD1. The end of the DNA is better explained by TRBJ2-7, so the J call may be wrong. From germline, CDR1 is SGHTA and CDR2 FQGNSA. The CDR3 spans 12 residues. The CDR3, as DNA: TGTGCCAGCACAAACAGGGGAGCCGAGCAGTACTTC. This gives the protein CASTNRGAEQYF.

The chain is built from TRBV6-6 and TRBJ2-7; D may be TRBD2 (6 bases). V was pared by 8 bases and J by 0 bases, with 8 bases between. Germline assignment: CDR1 MNHNY and CDR2 SVGAGI (reference sequence). The CDR3 totals 12 residues. CDR3 sequence: CASGGNSYEQYF. CDR3 nucleotides: TGTGCCAGCGGCGGGAACTCCTACGAGCAGTACTTC.

The V gene is TRBV7-6, the J gene TRBJ1-1; 7 bases fit TRBD1. From germline, CDR1 is SGHVS and CDR2 FNYEAQ. CDR3 size: 17 residues. The V segment lost 0 bases and the J segment 0 bases; nucleotides outside the gene matches: 7. Here the CDR3 reads CASSLANRGVMNTEAFF. DNA for the CDR3: TGTGCCAGCAGCTTAGCCAACAGGGGAGTAATGAACACTGAAGCTTTCTTT.

V is TRBV6-6 and J is TRBJ2-1; 10 nucleotides align to TRBD2. The CDR3 length is 16 residues. The germline V gene encodes CDR1 MNHNY and CDR2 SVGAGI (reference sequence). The ends lost 4 bases at V and 8 bases at J; junction bases unmatched: 11. CDR3 loop: CASSLLTSGVVYEQFF. CDR3 nucleotide sequence: TGTGCCAGCAGTTTGTTAACTAGCGGGGTGGTCTATGAGCAGTTCTTC.

This clone was seen a handful of times. The V and J genes are TRBV10-3 and TRBJ1-5; 8 nucleotides line up with TRBD1. Germline V gene sequence: CDR1 ENHRY, CDR2 SYGVKD. CDR3 length: 15 amino acids. With 2 bases clipped from V and 5 bases from J, the junction kept 5 bases outside the gene matches. The DNA for the CDR3 is TGTGCCATCAGTGAGGGACAGGGAGGGGATCAGCCCCAGCATTTT. This encodes CAISEGQGGDQPQHF.

This clone was counted at least ten times. This chain joins TRBV29-1 and TRBJ2-1, with unresolved D. Trimming took off 4 bases at V and 0 bases at J, with 13 bases between the two ends. Germline CDR1 reads SQVTM; CDR2 reads ANQGSEA. The CDR3 is 15 amino acids. Here the CDR3 DNA reads TGCAGCGTTGCGTCCAGGCTGAACTCCTACAATGAGCAGTTCTTC. This codes for CSVASRLNSYNEQFF.

This clone was found a few times. The chain combines TRBV29-1 with TRBJ2-7; 7 nucleotides align to TRBD1. CDR3 length: 13 residues. V was pared by 5 bases and J by 3 bases, with 7 bases of the junction left unmatched. Looked up from germline, CDR1 is SQVTM and CDR2 is ANQGSEA. The CDR3 reads CSVKGTAFYEQYF. The CDR3 coding sequence is TGCAGCGTTAAAGGGACAGCCTTCTACGAGCAGTACTTC.

This chain joins TRBV29-1 and TRBJ2-7; TRBD1 matches 7 bases. With V trimmed by 5 bases and J by 3 bases, 4 bases remained unmatched. The CDR3 has 12 residues. Germline V gene lookup returns CDR1 SQVTM and CDR2 ANQGSEA. This chain's CDR3 is CSVRRDSYEQYF. The CDR3, as DNA: TGCAGCGTTAGACGGGACAGCTACGAGCAGTACTTC.

The chain links TRBV5-4 to TRBJ2-5; 8 bases agree with TRBD2. Trimming removed 3 bases from V and 5 bases from J; junction bases left unmatched: 9. CDR1 SGHNT and CDR2 YYREEE come from the germline V gene (reference sequence). The CDR3 runs to 15 residues. CDR3 protein: CASSSGGYVEETQYF. DNA for the CDR3: TGTGCCAGCAGCTCGGGGGGGTACGTTGAGGAGACCCAGTACTTC.

This clone was seen a few times. The CDR3 sequence: CASSLTHPNYGYTF. CDR3 in DNA: TGCGCCAGCAGCCTCACACACCCTAACTATGGCTACACCTTC. The chain carries TRBV5-1 and TRBJ1-2; the D is unclear. Per the germline V gene, CDR1 is SGHRS and CDR2 is YFSETQ. Trimming stripped 4 bases from V and 0 bases from J, with 10 bases between. CDR3 length: 14 amino acids.

This chain joins TRBV6-6 and TRBJ1-2; D uncertain. Trimming took 0 bases from V and 8 from J, leaving 13 bases between them. Germline-derived CDR1 and CDR2 are MNHNY and SVGAGI (reference sequence). CDR3 length equals 14 residues. CDR3 protein: CASSYSGERRGYTF. The CDR3 bases are TGTGCCAGCAGTTACTCCGGGGAACGTAGGGGCTACACCTTC.

The chain carries TRBV7-8 and TRBJ2-2; tentatively, D is TRBD1 (6 bases). CDR3 size: 16 residues. Trimming took 1 base from V and 7 from J, leaving 16 bases between them. Germline V CDR1 and CDR2: SGHVS, FQNEAQ. The CDR3 DNA is TGTGCCAGCAGCTTAGTGGGAGTCAGGGGTGGCGGGGAGCTGTTTTTT. Translating gives CASSLVGVRGGGELFF.

This clone has a handful of counts. The rearrangement links TRBV5-1 to TRBJ2-3; 7 bases fit TRBD2. This CDR3 contains 15 residues. Unmatched junction bases numbered 4, after V lost 1 base and J lost 2 bases. Germline V gives CDR1 SGHRS, CDR2 YFSETQ. CDR3 residues: CASSLKAGITDTQYF. The CDR3, as DNA: TGCGCCAGCAGCTTGAAAGCGGGGATCACAGATACGCAGTATTTT.

The chain uses TRBV29-1 and TRBJ2-5; D is perhaps TRBD2 (6 bases). This CDR3 is 12 amino acids long. Germline V lookup: CDR1 SQVTM, CDR2 ANQGSEA. Trimming stripped 4 bases from V and 11 bases from J, with 17 bases between. CDR3 coding DNA: TGCAGCGTTGGCCGGGACTCGGAGGAGCAGTACTTC. Translated: CSVGRDSEEQYF.

The chain recombines TRBV30 with TRBJ2-7, with 7 positions matching TRBD1. With V trimmed by 2 bases and J by 1 base, 8 bases remained unmatched. There are 15 residues in the CDR3. The germline gives CDR1 GTSNPN, CDR2 SVGIG (reference sequence). The CDR3 loop is CAWSLTGTASYEQYF. CDR3 nucleotides: TGTGCCTGGAGTCTTACTGGGACAGCATCCTACGAGCAGTACTTC.

The chain carries TRBV10-3 and TRBJ1-2; D is perhaps TRBD1 (6 bases). Germline V lookup: CDR1 ENHRY, CDR2 SYGVKD. Trimming removed 3 bases from V and 5 bases from J, with 13 bases in between. This CDR3 is 14 amino acids long. CDR3 nucleotide sequence: TGTGCCATCAGTGACCCGACAGGCCCTTATGGCTACACCTTC. Translating gives CAISDPTGPYGYTF.

This clone came up a few times. The chain has TRBV5-1 and TRBJ2-5; 8 bases line up with TRBD2. The CDR3 consists of 15 residues. Looked up from germline, CDR1 is SGHRS and CDR2 is YFSETQ. The J segment lost 4 bases and the V segment lost 0 bases, leaving 5 bases of the junction unmatched. The CDR3 DNA sequence: TGCGCCAGCAGCTTGGCCCCCGGGGGGGCAGAGACCCAGTACTTC. It is translated as CASSLAPGGAETQYF.

The table lists this clone with a few counts. The chain joins TRBV11-2 to TRBJ2-5; D ambiguous. Trimming took off 1 base at V and 2 bases at J, with 8 bases between the two ends. Germline V gene lookup returns CDR1 SGHAT and CDR2 FQNNGV. The length of the CDR3 is 14 residues. CDR3 DNA: TGTGCCAGCAGCTTAGCTGGCAGGCAAGAGACCCAGTACTTC. As protein: CASSLAGRQETQYF. The full variable domain, its missing parts supplied by reference TRBV11-2 and TRBJ2-5, is EAGVAQSPRYKIIEKRQSVAFWCNPISGHATLYWYQQILGQGPKLLIQFQNNGVVDDSQLPKDRFSAERLKGVDSTLKIQPAKLEDSAVYLCASSLAGRQETQYFGPGTRLLVL.

The V gene is TRBV5-4, the J gene TRBJ1-5, with 8 bases aligning to TRBD1. CDR3 length equals 13 residues. J lost 5 bases, V lost 5 bases, and 3 bases had no gene match. Germline V gives CDR1 SGHNT, CDR2 YYREEE (reference sequence). The CDR3 here is CASSQGADQPQHF. The CDR3 nucleotides read TGTGCCAGCAGTCAGGGGGCGGATCAGCCCCAGCATTTT.